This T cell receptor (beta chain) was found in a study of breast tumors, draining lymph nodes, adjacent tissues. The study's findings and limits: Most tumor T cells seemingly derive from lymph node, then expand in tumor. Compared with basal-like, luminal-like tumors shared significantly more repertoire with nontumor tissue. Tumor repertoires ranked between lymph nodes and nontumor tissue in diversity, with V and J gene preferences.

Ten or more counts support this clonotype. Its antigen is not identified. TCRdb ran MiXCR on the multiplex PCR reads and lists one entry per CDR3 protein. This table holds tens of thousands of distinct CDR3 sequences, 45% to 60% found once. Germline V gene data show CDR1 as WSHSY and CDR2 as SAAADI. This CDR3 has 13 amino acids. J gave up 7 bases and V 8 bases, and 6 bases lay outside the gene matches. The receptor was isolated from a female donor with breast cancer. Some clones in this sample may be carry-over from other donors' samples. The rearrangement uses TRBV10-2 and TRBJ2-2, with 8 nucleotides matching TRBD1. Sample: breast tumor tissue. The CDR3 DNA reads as TGCGCCAGCGGACAGGGCTTGGGCGGGGAGCTGTTTTTT. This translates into CASGQGLGGELFF.